This TCR beta chain came from a study of long-term antiretroviral therapy in people with HIV. Study-level results: Whereas controls had wider CDR3 length ranges, HIV repertoires had narrower ones.

Run at survey level, the immunoSEQ assay was version v3.0. Generated by immunoSEQ multiplex PCR, the TCRdb table keeps only in-frame clones and is missing some. Of tens of thousands of clones listed, around 90% are singletons. This clone is a singleton in its sample. Its antigen is unidentified. J was trimmed by 4 bases and V by 6 bases; bases with no gene match: 10. Germline loops: CDR1 MNHNS, CDR2 SASEGT. This CDR3 region has 15 residues. V gene TRBV6-1 combines with J gene TRBJ2-5; 8 bases align to TRBD2. The sequencing used unsorted PBMCs, collected 5.2 years after starting antiretroviral therapy. The clonotype was recovered from a woman between 40 and 50 years old with HIV. In DNA, the CDR3 is TGTGCCAGCAGACCCACTAGCGGTGTTTTAGAGACCCAGTACTTC. Its translation is CASRPTSGVLETQYF.